These 25 T cell receptor beta chains originate from one sample sequenced in a study of T cells after yellow fever vaccination. Each CDR3 protein is one row after TCRdb ran MiXCR on the 5' RACE reads. The sample holds around 320,000 distinct CDR3 sequences, around 8.6% seen once. Sample: CD4+ T cells sorted from PBMCs, taken 5 days after the yellow fever booster vaccination. These receptors were collected from a man aged 18 to 30 who received the YFV17D yellow fever vaccine.

The chain has TRBV7-9 and TRBJ2-1; TRBD2 matches at 7 bases. V dropped 2 bases and J dropped 9; count of bases not matched to a gene: 10. Germline V gene lookup returns CDR1 SEHNR and CDR2 FQNEAQ (reference sequence). CDR3 size: 15 residues. CDR3 nucleotide sequence: TGTGCCAGCAGCTTAAGGGCTAGCGGTGGGGCTGAGCAGTTCTTC. This gives the protein CASSLRASGGAEQFF.

This clonotype was counted ten times or more. The gene calls are TRBV9 and TRBJ2-5; the D is unclear. CDR3 length: 14 residues. The germline V and J ends were trimmed by 0 bases and 2 bases, with 8 bases remaining between them. Germline lookup yields CDR1 SGDLS and CDR2 YYNGEE. The CDR3 spells CASSVGRRQETQYF. The CDR3 DNA is TGTGCCAGCAGCGTAGGACGGAGACAAGAGACCCAGTACTTC.

This clonotype was seen a few times. This chain connects TRBV6-5 to TRBJ1-1, with 8 bases lining up with TRBD1. The germline gives CDR1 MNHEY, CDR2 SVGAGI. There are 14 residues in the CDR3. With 2 bases clipped from V and 7 bases from J, the junction kept 6 bases outside the gene matches. As DNA, the CDR3 is TGTGCCAGCAGTTACGGACAGGGAGTGGGTGAAGCTTTCTTT. It specifies CASSYGQGVGEAFF.

This clonotype was counted between two and nine times. V is TRBV4-2 and J is TRBJ1-1; D unclear. The CDR3 runs 15 residues. Germline V lookup: CDR1 LGHNA, CDR2 YNFKEQ. Trimming stripped 6 bases from V and 4 bases from J, with 18 bases between. CDR3 nucleotides: TGTGCCAGCAGGGGGTATAATGAGAGGTCCACTGAAGCTTTCTTT. Its protein is CASRGYNERSTEAFF.

This clonotype has only a few counts. The chain employs TRBV20-1 and TRBJ2-5, with 8 positions matching TRBD2. Germline CDR1 reads DFQATT; CDR2 reads SNEGSKA (reference sequence). With V trimmed by 4 bases and J by 2 bases, 3 bases remained unmatched. The CDR3 length is 13 residues. CDR3 bases: TGCAGTGCTAAGGCGGGGGGTCAAGAGACCCAGTACTTC. Translating it yields CSAKAGGQETQYF.

This clonotype has more than one count but fewer than ten. V is TRBV10-3 and J is TRBJ1-2; D unresolved. CDR3 length: 15 amino acids. CDR1 and CDR2 (germline): ENHRY, SYGVKD. The V gene lost 4 bases and the J gene lost 6 bases, with 18 bases spanning the gap. CDR3 sequence: CAISVRESSKDGYTF. In nucleotides, the CDR3 is TGTGCCATCAGTGTAAGGGAGTCGAGTAAGGATGGCTACACCTTC.

This clonotype has a handful of counts. The CDR3 reads CASSLAKGGETQYF. The CDR3 coding sequence is TGTGCCAGCAGCTTGGCCAAAGGGGGAGAGACCCAGTACTTC. V and J are TRBV5-6 and TRBJ2-5; the D gene is possibly TRBD1 (6 bases). The CDR3 spans 14 residues. V shed 0 bases and J shed 4 bases, with 10 bases lying between them. CDR1 is SGHDT, CDR2 YYEEEE, per germline.

This clonotype was observed many times. The J gene is TRBJ2-5, the V gene TRBV7-9, with D unclear. The germline gives CDR1 SEHNR, CDR2 FQNEAQ (reference sequence). The ends were cut back, 0 bases at V and 5 bases at J, with 10 bases in the middle. This CDR3 is 14 amino acids long. CDR3 sequence (DNA): TGTGCCAGCAGCTTAGCTGGCGGACGGGAGACCCAGTACTTC. This encodes CASSLAGGRETQYF.

The V and J genes are TRBV12-3 or TRBV12-4 and TRBJ2-3; perhaps D is TRBD1 or TRBD2 (5 bases each). The CDR3 covers 13 residues. Trimming removed 6 bases from V and 4 bases from J, with 11 bases in between. The CDR3 is CASRVGVADTQYF. CDR3 DNA: TGTGCCAGCAGAGTGGGGGTCGCAGATACGCAGTATTTT.

This clonotype was seen a few times. The chain couples TRBV7-9 to TRBJ2-3; TRBD2 might be the D (7 bases). The CDR3 has 16 amino acids. Germline loops: CDR1 SEHNR, CDR2 FQNEAQ (reference sequence). Trimming stripped 1 base from V and 1 base from J, with 12 bases between. The CDR3 DNA reads TGTGCCAGCAGCTTAGGCGGGGGCGCTGGCACAGATACGCAGTATTTT. Translation: CASSLGGGAGTDTQYF. Based on the CDR3 plus reference TRBV7-9 and TRBJ2-3, the full variable domain is DTGVSQNPRHKITKRGQNVTFRCDPISEHNRLYWYRQTLGQGPEFLTYFQNEAQLEKSRLLSDRFSAERPKGSFSTLEIQRTEQGDSAMYLCASSLGGGAGTDTQYFGPGTRLTVL.

This clonotype appeared many times. The chain employs TRBV11-2 and TRBJ1-4, with D unresolved. The CDR3 runs to 15 residues. Trimming left V 1 base short and J 10 bases short, with 16 bases between. Germline lookup yields CDR1 SGHAT and CDR2 FQNNGV. CDR3 DNA: TGTGCCAGCAGCTTAGGAGTGACTACCGGAGGAAAACTGTTTTTT. Amino acids: CASSLGVTTGGKLFF.

This clonotype was counted a few times. J is TRBJ2-2 and V is TRBV5-1, with a possible D match to TRBD1 (6 bases). This CDR3 comprises 16 residues. Trimming stripped 4 bases from V and 4 bases from J, with 17 bases between. Looked up from germline, CDR1 is SGHRS and CDR2 is YFSETQ. CDR3 amino acids: CASSIGQPTGTGELFF. CDR3 DNA sequence: TGCGCCAGCAGCATCGGACAGCCTACGGGCACCGGGGAGCTGTTTTTT.

This clonotype was picked up many times. V usage is TRBV11-2 and J usage is TRBJ2-3; the D is unclear. This CDR3 has 13 amino acids. V lost 1 base, J lost 6 bases, and 8 bases lay in between. Germline V lookup: CDR1 SGHAT, CDR2 FQNNGV. For the CDR3, the DNA is TGTGCCAGCAGCTTAGCACGGGTTGATACGCAGTATTTT. It encodes CASSLARVDTQYF.

The chain couples TRBV15 to TRBJ1-2; no definite D call. The CDR3 is 13 amino acids. Trimming shortened V by 1 base and J by 4 bases, and 7 bases separated the two germline ends. Per the germline V gene, CDR1 is LNHNV and CDR2 is YYDKDF (reference sequence). This CDR3 reads CATSRAAFYGYTF. CDR3 nucleotide sequence: TGTGCCACCAGCAGAGCAGCTTTCTATGGCTACACCTTC.

This clonotype appeared many times. The chain employs TRBV3-1 and TRBJ1-1, with D tentatively TRBD1 (6 bases). Germline V lookup: CDR1 LGHDT, CDR2 YNNKEL (reference sequence). The CDR3 is 14 amino acids. Trimming removed 8 bases from V and 5 bases from J, with 18 bases in between. The CDR3 sequence is CASRSGEGMTEAFF. The CDR3 DNA reads TGTGCCAGCCGGTCAGGGGAGGGGATGACTGAAGCTTTCTTT.

The V gene is TRBV5-1, the J gene TRBJ2-1, with 14 bases lining up with TRBD2. The CDR3 consists of 18 residues. With V trimmed by 0 bases and J by 3 bases, 5 bases remained unmatched. CDR1 SGHRS and CDR2 YFSETQ come from the germline V gene. The CDR3 region has the DNA TGCGCCAGCAGCTTGGGGACTAGCGGGGGGTTCCACTACAATGAGCAGTTCTTC. It codes for CASSLGTSGGFHYNEQFF.

This clonotype was seen repeatedly, ten times or more. This chain uses TRBV10-1 with TRBJ2-3; 11 bases are a match to TRBD2. Germline CDR1 reads WNHNN; CDR2 reads SYGVQD (reference sequence). V dropped 8 bases and J dropped 9; count of bases not matched to a gene: 4. This CDR3 has 12 amino acids. Written as DNA, the CDR3 is TGCGCCAGCGGCGGGACTAGCGGAACGCAGTATTTT. As protein: CASGGTSGTQYF.

In its sample, this clonotype was seen many times. J is TRBJ1-5 and V is TRBV6-5, with 9 bases that match TRBD1. V dropped 0 bases and J dropped 9; count of bases not matched to a gene: 6. The germline V gene has CDR1 MNHEY and CDR2 SVGAGI. This CDR3 is built from 15 residues. The CDR3 region has the DNA TGTGCCAGCAGTTACTCGCCGGGACAGGGTTGGCCCCAGCATTTT. As protein: CASSYSPGQGWPQHF.

This clonotype occurred a few times. The chain carries TRBV6-5 and TRBJ2-5, with a tentative D call TRBD1 (6 bases). Germline assignment: CDR1 MNHEY and CDR2 SVGAGI. The CDR3 has 18 amino acids. Trimming cost V 8 bases and J 5 bases, with 30 bases left between them. Written as DNA, the CDR3 is TGTGCCAGCTCACCCGGCGGTTCAGGGGACCGGTGGGACGAGACCCAGTACTTC. It codes for CASSPGGSGDRWDETQYF.

The rearrangement uses TRBV7-2 and TRBJ2-5, with unresolved D. Germline CDR1 is SGHTA and CDR2 is FQGNSA. Trimming stripped 2 bases from V and 5 bases from J, with 9 bases between. This CDR3 comprises 13 residues. The CDR3 reads CASSLRSAETQYF. For the CDR3, the DNA is TGTGCCAGCAGCTTAAGATCAGCGGAGACCCAGTACTTC.

The chain joins TRBV10-3 to TRBJ2-5, with unresolved D. Trimming left V 3 bases short and J 5 bases short, with 7 bases between. CDR1 and CDR2 (germline): ENHRY, SYGVKD. The CDR3 totals 12 residues. CDR3 sequence: CAISDTTETQYF. The CDR3 DNA reads as TGTGCCATCAGTGACACCACTGAGACCCAGTACTTC.

The table lists this clonotype with a count of one. V gene TRBV4-2 combines with J gene TRBJ1-6; D not certain. This CDR3 contains 16 residues. The V end was cut by 0 bases, the J end by 5 bases, with 11 bases between. CDR1 is LGHNA and CDR2 is YNFKEQ in the germline V gene. CDR3 amino acids: CASSQDGGQNNSPLHF. The CDR3 coding sequence is TGTGCCAGCAGCCAAGATGGAGGGCAGAATAATTCACCCCTCCACTTT.

This clonotype was counted a few times. The V call is TRBV5-1, the J call TRBJ2-1; 14 nucleotides match TRBD2. Losses at the gene ends were 6 bases for V and 8 bases for J; bases not matched to a gene: 7. Germline CDR1 SGHRS, CDR2 YFSETQ. There are 15 residues in the CDR3. This CDR3 is CASTGLAGGPHEQFF. The CDR3 coding sequence is TGCGCCAGCACCGGACTAGCGGGGGGCCCTCATGAGCAGTTCTTC.

The chain combines TRBV4-2 with TRBJ1-1; a weak D match, TRBD1 (5 bases). V was shortened by 0 bases and J by 12 bases, with 14 bases between the two germline ends. The CDR3 loop spans 13 amino acids. Germline CDR1 reads LGHNA; CDR2 reads YNFKEQ. The CDR3 DNA reads TGTGCCAGCAGCCAAGATCGGACACGTCTAACTTTCTTT. Translating it yields CASSQDRTRLTFF.

This clonotype has more than one count but fewer than ten. This chain uses TRBV6-1 with TRBJ1-4; 12 positions agree with TRBD1. Germline V gene lookup returns CDR1 MNHNS and CDR2 SASEGT. The V gene end was trimmed by 8 bases and the J gene end by 9 bases; junction bases not matched to a gene: 4. The CDR3 has 13 residues. Here the CDR3 reads CASGDRGLKKLFF. The CDR3 bases are TGTGCCAGCGGGGACAGGGGGCTGAAAAAACTGTTTTTT.